These 3 T cell receptor beta chains came from one sample sequenced in a study of blood T cell repertoires in COVID-19. Data came from immunoSEQ multiplex PCR; TCRdb stores just in-frame clones and leaves some out. The sample lists about 330,000 clones, about 90% occurring once. Sample: PBMCs or T cells enriched from blood (not recorded which). Every receptor here comes from a man aged 25-45 years who had recovered from COVID-19.

J is TRBJ2-3 and V is TRBV9; a possible D gene is TRBD1 (6 bases). Germline V gene lookup returns CDR1 SGDLS and CDR2 YYNGEE. This CDR3 has 15 residues. The V gene lost 3 bases and the J gene lost 2 bases, with 13 bases spanning the gap. This CDR3 reads CASSEWGPVTDTQYF. In DNA, the CDR3 is TGTGCCAGCAGCGAATGGGGGCCGGTCACAGATACGCAGTATTTT.

The genes are TRBV4-2 and TRBJ2-7; 7 nucleotides match TRBD2. The CDR3 runs 14 residues. Losses at the gene ends were 4 bases for V and 4 bases for J; bases not matched to a gene: 7. From germline, CDR1 is LGHNA and CDR2 YNFKEQ. As DNA, the CDR3 is TGTGCCAGCAGCCCTTTAGCGGGTGTATACGAGCAGTACTTC. Translating it yields CASSPLAGVYEQYF.

This clone was recorded only once. This chain uses TRBV7-9 with TRBJ2-7; a possible D gene is TRBD2 (6 bases). The CDR3 sequence is 12 residues long. Germline loops: CDR1 SEHNR, CDR2 FQNEAQ (reference sequence). Trimming took 10 bases from V and 6 from J, leaving 16 bases between them. The CDR3 nucleotides read TGTGCCATAACCGGCGGGGTAAGCGAGCAGTACTTC. Encoded protein: CAITGGVSEQYF.